The 13 T cell receptor beta chains presented below share a single source sample, sequenced in a study of blood T cell repertoires in COVID-19. Sequencing used immunoSEQ multiplex PCR; TCRdb keeps in-frame clones, though not all of them. This table has 390,000 or so clones, roughly 86% appearing once. Sequenced sample: peripheral blood. These receptors were taken from a woman aged 25 to 39 with COVID-19, enrolled during active disease.

The chain links TRBV6-5 to TRBJ2-6; no reliable D call. The CDR3 covers 16 residues. The V gene's germline CDR1 is MNHEY and CDR2 SVGAGI. The V end was cut by 2 bases, the J end by 4 bases, with 12 bases between. The CDR3, as DNA: TGTGCCAGCAGTTACCGGCAGGCCACCGGGGCCAACGTCCTGACTTTC. Its protein product is CASSYRQATGANVLTF.

The chain joins TRBV25-1 to TRBJ2-7; D remains unclear. CDR3 length equals 13 residues. V lost 5 bases to trimming and J lost 5 bases, with 13 bases between them. Germline CDR1 and CDR2: MGHDK and SYGVNS. CDR3 bases: TGTGCCAGCAGTTCACTACTTAGGCACGAGCAGTACTTC. It translates to CASSSLLRHEQYF.

As DNA, the CDR3 is TGCAGCGTTCAGCCGGGGGGGAATTCACCCCTCCACTTT. Its protein is CSVQPGGNSPLHF. The chain carries TRBV29-1 and TRBJ1-6, with D perhaps matching TRBD1 (5 bases). Germline CDR1 and CDR2: SQVTM and ANQGSEA. CDR3 size: 13 residues. Trimming left V 5 bases short and J 7 bases short, with 12 bases between. Drawing the rest from reference TRBV29-1 and TRBJ1-6, the complete variable domain is SAVISQKPSRDICQRGTSLTIQCQVDSQVTMMFWYRQQPGQSLTLIATANQGSEATYESGFVIDKFPISRPNLTFSTLTVSNMSPEDSSIYLCSVQPGGNSPLHFGNGTRLTVT.

The count of this clone is one. This chain links TRBV27 with TRBJ2-2; D is unresolved. Germline CDR1 reads MNHEY; CDR2 reads SMNVEV (reference sequence). The length of the CDR3 is 13 residues. The ends were cut back, 5 bases at V and 6 bases at J, with 10 bases in the middle. The CDR3, as DNA: TGTGCCAGCAGTCCCAGCCGGGCCGGGGAGCTGTTTTTT. Amino acid sequence: CASSPSRAGELFF.

This chain uses TRBV2 with TRBJ2-1; possible D gene TRBD2, 5 bases. CDR3 length: 12 amino acids. V lost 6 bases, J lost 5 bases, and 8 bases lay in between. Germline CDR1 and CDR2: SNHLY and FYNNEI. The CDR3 region is CASSSLDNEQFF. CDR3 DNA sequence: TGTGCCAGCAGCTCACTAGACAATGAGCAGTTCTTC. Complete variable domain (other parts from reference TRBV2 and TRBJ2-1): EPEVTQTPSHQVTQMGQEVILRCVPISNHLYFYWYRQILGQKVEFLVSFYNNEISEKSEIFDDQFSVERPDGSNFTLKIRSTKLEDSAMYFCASSSLDNEQFFGPGTRLTVL.

The chain carries TRBV18 and TRBJ2-7; D gene ambiguous. The V end lost 3 bases, the J end lost 7 bases, and 10 bases lay between the germline ends. The CDR3 is made up of 12 amino acids. Germline V CDR1 and CDR2: KGHSH, LQKENI. The CDR3 reads CASSPLPREQYF. The CDR3 DNA reads TGTGCCAGCTCACCCCTTCCCCGGGAGCAGTACTTC.

CDR3 loop: CASSVGGRRTDTQYF. The DNA of the CDR3 is TGTGCCAGCAGCGTAGGGGGGAGGCGCACAGATACGCAGTATTTT. The V gene is TRBV9, the J gene TRBJ2-3; a weak D match, TRBD2 (6 bases). V was cut by 0 bases and J by 1 base, with 9 bases left in between. This CDR3 region has 15 residues. Germline values: CDR1 SGDLS, CDR2 YYNGEE.

V usage is TRBV7-2 and J usage is TRBJ2-5; 7 nucleotides match TRBD2. V was clipped by 5 bases and J by 4 bases; unmatched bases: 7. Germline lookup yields CDR1 SGHTA and CDR2 FQGNSA. This CDR3 contains 14 residues. DNA of the CDR3: TGTGCCAGCAGCCCCGGACTAGGTGGAGAGACCCAGTACTTC. Translating gives CASSPGLGGETQYF.

The chain uses TRBV28 and TRBJ2-3; TRBD1 matches 7 bases. The CDR3 is 13 amino acids. The ends lost 7 bases at V and 2 bases at J; junction bases unmatched: 3. Germline values: CDR1 MDHEN, CDR2 SYDVKM. DNA for the CDR3: TGTGCCAGCACGACAGGGAACACAGATACGCAGTATTTT. Amino acids: CASTTGNTDTQYF. The variable domain in full, with the rest retrieved from reference TRBV28 and TRBJ2-3, is DVKVTQSSRYLVKRTGEKVFLECVQDMDHENMFWYRQDPGLGLRLIYFSYDVKMKEKGDIPEGYSVSREKKERFSLILESASTNQTSMYLCASTTGNTDTQYFGPGTRLTVL.

This clone was seen a few times. This chain links TRBV3-1 (or the pseudogene TRBV3-2) with TRBJ2-1; 7 positions match TRBD2. The V and J ends lost 2 bases and 2 bases, in that order; junction bases with no gene match: 6. The CDR3 sequence is 16 residues long. CDR1 and CDR2 from the germline V gene are LGHDT and YNNKEL (reference sequence). The chain's CDR3 is CASSQIGAGAYNEQFF. For the CDR3, the DNA is TGTGCCAGCAGCCAAATCGGGGCGGGAGCCTACAATGAGCAGTTCTTC.

The CDR3 nucleotides read TGTGCCAGCAGCCCTTGGGGAGGGCAGGTCTACAATGAGCAGTTCTTC. Amino acids: CASSPWGGQVYNEQFF. V usage is TRBV7-6 and J usage is TRBJ2-1; 7 bases are a match to TRBD2. Germline V CDR1 and CDR2: SGHVS, FNYEAQ. V gave up 5 bases and J gave up 3 bases; unmatched junction bases: 10. The CDR3 is made up of 16 amino acids.

This sequence joins TRBV5-4 and TRBJ2-3, with D perhaps TRBD2 (5 bases). Trimming took 2 bases from V and 4 from J, leaving 11 bases between them. This CDR3 is built from 14 residues. CDR1 and CDR2 from the germline V gene are SGHNT and YYREEE (reference sequence). The CDR3 DNA sequence: TGTGCCAGCAGCTTTACTAGATTCCCAGATACGCAGTATTTT. Translating gives CASSFTRFPDTQYF.

The chain employs TRBV9 and TRBJ2-3, with 10 bases fitting TRBD1. The CDR3 length is 15 residues. With V trimmed by 0 bases and J by 4 bases, 2 bases remained unmatched. Germline V gene sequence: CDR1 SGDLS, CDR2 YYNGEE. The CDR3 bases are TGTGCCAGCAGCGTAGTAGGACAGGGGGCAGATACGCAGTATTTT. It translates to CASSVVGQGADTQYF.